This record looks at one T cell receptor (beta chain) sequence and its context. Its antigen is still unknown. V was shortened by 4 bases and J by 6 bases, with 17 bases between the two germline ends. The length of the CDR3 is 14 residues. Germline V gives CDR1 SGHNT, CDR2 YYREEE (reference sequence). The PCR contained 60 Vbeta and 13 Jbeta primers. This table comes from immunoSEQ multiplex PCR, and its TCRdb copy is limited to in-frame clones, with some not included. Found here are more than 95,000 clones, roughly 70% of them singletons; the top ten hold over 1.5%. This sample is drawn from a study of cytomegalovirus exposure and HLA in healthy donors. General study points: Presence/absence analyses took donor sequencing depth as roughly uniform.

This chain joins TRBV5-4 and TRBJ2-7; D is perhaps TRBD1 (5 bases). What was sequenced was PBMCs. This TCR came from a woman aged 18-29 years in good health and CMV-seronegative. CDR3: CASSQAGPPSEQYF. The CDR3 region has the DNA TGTGCCAGCAGCCAGGCAGGGCCTCCCTCCGAGCAGTACTTC. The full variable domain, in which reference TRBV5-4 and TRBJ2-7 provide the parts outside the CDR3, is ETGVTQSPTHLIKTRGQQVTLRCSSQSGHNTVSWYQQALGQGPQFIFQYYREEENGRGNFPPRFSGLQFPNYSSELNVNALELDDSALYLCASSQAGPPSEQYFGPGTRLTVT.